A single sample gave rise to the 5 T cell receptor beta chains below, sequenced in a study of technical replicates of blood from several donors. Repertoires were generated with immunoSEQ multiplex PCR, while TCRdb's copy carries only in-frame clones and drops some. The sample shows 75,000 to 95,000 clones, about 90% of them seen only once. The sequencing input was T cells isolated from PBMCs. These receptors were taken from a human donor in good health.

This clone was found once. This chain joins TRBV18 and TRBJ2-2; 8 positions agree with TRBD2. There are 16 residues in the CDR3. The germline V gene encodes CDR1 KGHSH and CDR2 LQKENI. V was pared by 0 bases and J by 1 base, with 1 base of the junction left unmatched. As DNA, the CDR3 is TGTGCCAGCTCACCACCGGCGGGAGGGAACACCGGGGAGCTGTTTTTT. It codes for CASSPPAGGNTGELFF.

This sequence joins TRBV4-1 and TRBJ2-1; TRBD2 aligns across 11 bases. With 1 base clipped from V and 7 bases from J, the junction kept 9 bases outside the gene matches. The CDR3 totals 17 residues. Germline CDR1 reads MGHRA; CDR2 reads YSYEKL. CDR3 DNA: TGCGCCAGCAGCCAAGCCAGGGGACTAGCGGTTGGAAATGAGCAGTTCTTC. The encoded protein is CASSQARGLAVGNEQFF.

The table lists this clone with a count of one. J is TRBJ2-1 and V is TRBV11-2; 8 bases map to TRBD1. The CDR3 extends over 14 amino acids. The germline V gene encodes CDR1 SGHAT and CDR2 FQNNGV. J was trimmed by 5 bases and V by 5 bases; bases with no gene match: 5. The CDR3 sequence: CASSVGTGHNEQFF. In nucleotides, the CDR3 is TGTGCCAGCAGCGTCGGGACAGGTCACAATGAGCAGTTCTTC.

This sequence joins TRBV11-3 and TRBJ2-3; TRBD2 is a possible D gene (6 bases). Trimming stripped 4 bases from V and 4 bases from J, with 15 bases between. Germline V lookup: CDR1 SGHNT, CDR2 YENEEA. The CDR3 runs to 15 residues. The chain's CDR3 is CASSSGGNRADTQYF. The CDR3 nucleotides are TGTGCCAGCAGCTCCGGCGGGAACCGGGCAGATACGCAGTATTTT.

The CDR3: CASSQPQGNTEAFF. The CDR3 region has the DNA TGTGCCAGCAGCCAACCACAGGGGAACACTGAAGCTTTCTTT. V usage is TRBV5-6 and J usage is TRBJ1-1, with TRBD1 as a possible D gene (6 bases). The germline V and J ends were trimmed by 4 bases and 1 base, with 11 bases remaining between them. CDR1 SGHDT and CDR2 YYEEEE come from the germline V gene. The CDR3 has 14 residues.